This passage covers 10 T cell receptor beta chains from one sample sequenced in a study of blood T cell repertoires in COVID-19. Libraries were prepared by immunoSEQ multiplex PCR; TCRdb keeps only in-frame clonotypes and omits some of them. The table shows about 350,000 clones, with roughly 87% occurring only once. Sequencing was done on a sample of peripheral blood. The source of these receptors is a woman between 55 and 75 years old with COVID-19, enrolled during active disease.

Comments on this clone: The junction departs from the called germline gene at one end, perhaps through a read error. The chain carries TRBV7-7 and TRBJ2-2; 7 bases match TRBD1. Germline V CDR1 and CDR2: SSHAT, FNYEAQ (reference sequence). The CDR3 sequence is 14 residues long. The CDR3 loop is CASSETGIAGELFF. Written as DNA, the CDR3 is TGTGCTAGCAGCGAGACAGGGATTGCCGGGGAGCTGTTTTTT.

The rearrangement joins TRBV3-1 (or the pseudogene TRBV3-2) to TRBJ2-1, with TRBD2 matching over 11 bases. V lost 5 bases and J lost 4; bases outside the gene matches: 10. The CDR3 runs to 17 residues. The V gene's germline CDR1 is LGHDT and CDR2 YNNKEL (reference sequence). The CDR3 sequence: CASSFSPGLAVYNEQFF. In DNA, the CDR3 is TGTGCCAGCAGCTTCAGTCCGGGACTAGCGGTTTACAATGAGCAGTTCTTC.

The chain recombines TRBV10-1 with TRBJ1-1, with TRBD1 identical over 9 bases. Looked up from germline, CDR1 is WNHNN and CDR2 is SYGVQD (reference sequence). The length of the CDR3 is 15 residues. V shed 9 bases and J 0 bases; nucleotides not matched to a gene: 8. The chain's CDR3 is CARNDRGNMNTEAFF. CDR3 in DNA: TGCGCCAGAAATGACAGGGGGAACATGAACACTGAAGCTTTCTTT.

The rearrangement links TRBV6-5 to TRBJ1-5, with a weak D call TRBD1 (5 bases). V lost 5 bases to trimming and J lost 11 bases, with 16 bases between them. Germline CDR1 reads MNHEY; CDR2 reads SVGAGI. The CDR3 consists of 13 residues. Here the CDR3 DNA reads TGTGCCAGCAGTATACAGGCGGGGAGTGCCCAGCATTTT. Its translation is CASSIQAGSAQHF.

The rearrangement links TRBV9 to TRBJ1-2; D gene unclear. V lost 3 bases to trimming and J lost 2 bases, with 11 bases between them. Per germline, CDR1 SGDLS and CDR2 YYNGEE. This CDR3 has 14 amino acids. CDR3: CASSAEERNYGYTF. The CDR3 nucleotides read TGTGCCAGCAGCGCCGAGGAAAGAAACTATGGCTACACCTTC.

The V gene is TRBV5-1, the J gene TRBJ2-3; tentatively, D is TRBD1 (5 bases). V lost 0 bases, J lost 5 bases, and 22 bases lay in between. This CDR3 region has 18 residues. CDR1 SGHRS and CDR2 YFSETQ come from the germline V gene. CDR3 region: CASSLAVLAGAGVDTQYF. CDR3 nucleotide sequence: TGCGCCAGCAGCTTGGCCGTTTTGGCTGGGGCTGGTGTAGATACGCAGTATTTT.

This clone was counted a single time. The rearrangement uses TRBV6-5 and TRBJ2-7, with TRBD1 matching 8 bases. The germline V gene has CDR1 MNHEY and CDR2 SVGAGI. V lost 6 bases to trimming and J lost 5 bases; unmatched junction nucleotides: 9. The CDR3 totals 14 residues. CDR3 residues: CASRTGQGIHEQYF. DNA for the CDR3: TGTGCCAGCAGAACCGGACAGGGTATCCACGAGCAGTACTTC.

The chain is built from TRBV7-2 and TRBJ1-1; the D is unclear. V lost 1 base to trimming and J lost 5 bases, with 14 bases between them. Germline values: CDR1 SGHTA, CDR2 FQGNSA. CDR3 length: 15 residues. As DNA, the CDR3 is TGTGCCAGCAGCTTAGACGGAGGGAGGAAGACTGAAGCTTTCTTT. The encoded protein is CASSLDGGRKTEAFF.

The chain has TRBV4-2 and TRBJ2-1; 8 nucleotides line up with TRBD1. The CDR3 is 14 amino acids. Trimming at V came to 10 bases and at J to 7 bases, leaving 12 bases not matched to a gene. Germline CDR1 LGHNA, CDR2 YNFKEQ. DNA of the CDR3: TGTGCCACCGCAGGGGGCTTTCTAGAAAATGAGCAGTTCTTC. It translates to CATAGGFLENEQFF.

This rearrangement joins TRBV6-5 to TRBJ2-2; 10 bases are a match to TRBD1. The V gene end was trimmed by 10 bases and the J gene end by 7 bases; junction bases not matched to a gene: 9. The germline gives CDR1 MNHEY, CDR2 SVGAGI. The CDR3 has 14 amino acids. CDR3 region: CAISGQGLIGELFF. As DNA, the CDR3 is TGTGCCATCTCGGGACAGGGGCTTATCGGGGAGCTGTTTTTT.